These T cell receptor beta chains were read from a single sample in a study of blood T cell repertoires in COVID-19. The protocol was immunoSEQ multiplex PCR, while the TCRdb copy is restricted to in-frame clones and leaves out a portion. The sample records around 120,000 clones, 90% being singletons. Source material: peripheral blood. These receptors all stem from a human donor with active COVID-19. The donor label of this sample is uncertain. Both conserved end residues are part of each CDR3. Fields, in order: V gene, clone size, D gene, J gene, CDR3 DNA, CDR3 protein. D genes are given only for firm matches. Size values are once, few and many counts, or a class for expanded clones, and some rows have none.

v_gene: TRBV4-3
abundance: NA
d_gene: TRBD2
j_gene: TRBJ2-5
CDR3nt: TGCGCCAGCAGCCAACGACTAGCGGGGGGGACCTGGGAGACCCAGTACTTC
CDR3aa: CASSQRLAGGTWETQYF

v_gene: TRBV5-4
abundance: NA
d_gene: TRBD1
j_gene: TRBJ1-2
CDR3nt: TGTGCCAGCAGCTTGAATAGGGGACAGCACTATGGCTACACCTTC
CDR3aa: CASSLNRGQHYGYTF

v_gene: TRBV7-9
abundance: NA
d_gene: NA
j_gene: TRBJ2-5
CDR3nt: TGTGCCAGCAGCATTCTTCAGGGGACCCCAGAGACCCAGTACTTC
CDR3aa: CASSILQGTPETQYF

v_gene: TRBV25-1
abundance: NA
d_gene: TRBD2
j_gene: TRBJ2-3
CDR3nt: TGTGCCAGCAGTGAATCTATAGCGGGGGTAATTAGCACAGATACGCAGTATTTT
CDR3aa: CASSESIAGVISTDTQYF

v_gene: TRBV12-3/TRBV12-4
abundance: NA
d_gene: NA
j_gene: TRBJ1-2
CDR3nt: TGTGCCAGCAGTTTCGGCAGGGCCTATGGCTACACCTTC
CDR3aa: CASSFGRAYGYTF

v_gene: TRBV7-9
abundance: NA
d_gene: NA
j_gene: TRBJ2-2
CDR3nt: TGTGCCAGCAGCCGGGACTCTCTCGGGGAGCTGTTTTTT
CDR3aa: CASSRDSLGELFF

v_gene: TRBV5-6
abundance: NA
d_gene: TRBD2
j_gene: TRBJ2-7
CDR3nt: TGTGCCAGCAGCTGGAGGACTAGCGGGGGGTACGAGCAGTACTTC
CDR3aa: CASSWRTSGGYEQYF

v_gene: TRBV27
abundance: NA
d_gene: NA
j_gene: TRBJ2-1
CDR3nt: TGTGCCAGCAGTTTAACCCAGTCCTGGGGGCAGTTGAGCTCCTACAATGAGCAGTTCTTC
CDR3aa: CASSLTQSWGQLSSYNEQFF

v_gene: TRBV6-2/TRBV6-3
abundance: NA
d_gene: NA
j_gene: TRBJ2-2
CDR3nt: TGTGCCAGCAGTTTTACAGGGTGGGCCGGGGAGCTGTTTTTT
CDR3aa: CASSFTGWAGELFF

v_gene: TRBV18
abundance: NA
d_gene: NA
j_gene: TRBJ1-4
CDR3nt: TGTGCCAGCTCACCACCATCACAGGATGAAAAACTGTTTTTT
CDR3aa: CASSPPSQDEKLFF

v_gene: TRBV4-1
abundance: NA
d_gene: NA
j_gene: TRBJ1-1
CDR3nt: TGCGCCAGCACCCACCCAGGCGGGGGCGGGATGAACACTGAAGCTTTCTTT
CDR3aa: CASTHPGGGGMNTEAFF

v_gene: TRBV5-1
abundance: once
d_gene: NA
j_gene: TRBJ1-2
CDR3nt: TGCGCCAGCAGCGTATCAGGTACCTATGGCTACACCTTC
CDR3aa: CASSVSGTYGYTF

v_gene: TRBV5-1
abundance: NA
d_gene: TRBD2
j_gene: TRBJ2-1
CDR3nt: TGCGCCAGCAGCTTGACTAGCGGGGGTGAGCAGTTCTTC
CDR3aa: CASSLTSGGEQFF

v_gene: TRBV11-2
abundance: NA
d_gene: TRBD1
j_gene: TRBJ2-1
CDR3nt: TGTGCCAGCAGCTTCCGGACAGGGGTGGGAAATGAGCAGTTCTTC
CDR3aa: CASSFRTGVGNEQFF

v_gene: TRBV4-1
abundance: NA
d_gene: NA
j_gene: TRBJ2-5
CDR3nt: TGCGCCAGCAGCCAAGATATGAGGGGAACAGGGATGCAGACCCAGTACTTC
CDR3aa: CASSQDMRGTGMQTQYF

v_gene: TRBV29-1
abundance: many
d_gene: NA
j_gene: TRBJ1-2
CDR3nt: TGCAGCGTTGAACCGGGGAATGGCTACACCTTC
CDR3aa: CSVEPGNGYTF

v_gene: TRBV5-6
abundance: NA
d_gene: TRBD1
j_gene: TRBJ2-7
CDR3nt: TGTGCCAGCAGCTATATGGACAGGGACCGCGAGCAGTACTTC
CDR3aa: CASSYMDRDREQYF

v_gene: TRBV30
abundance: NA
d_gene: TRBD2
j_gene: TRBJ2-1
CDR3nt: TGTGCCTGGAGTGGACTAGCGGGGGGCCAAAGGGAGCAGTTCTTC
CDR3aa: CAWSGLAGGQREQFF

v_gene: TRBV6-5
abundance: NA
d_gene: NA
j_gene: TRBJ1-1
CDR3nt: TGTGCCAGCAGGGCCGGGGGACCACCGAACACTGAAGCTTTCTTT
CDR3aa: CASRAGGPPNTEAFF